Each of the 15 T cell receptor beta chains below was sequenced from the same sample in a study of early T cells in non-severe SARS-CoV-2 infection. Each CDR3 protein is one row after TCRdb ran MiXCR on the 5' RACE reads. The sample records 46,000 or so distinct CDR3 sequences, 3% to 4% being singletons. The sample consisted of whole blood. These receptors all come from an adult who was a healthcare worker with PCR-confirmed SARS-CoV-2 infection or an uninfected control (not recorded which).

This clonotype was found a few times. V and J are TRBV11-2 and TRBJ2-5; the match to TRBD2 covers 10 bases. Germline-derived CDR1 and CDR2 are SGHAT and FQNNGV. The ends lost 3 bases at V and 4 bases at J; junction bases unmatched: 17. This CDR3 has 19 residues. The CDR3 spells CASSFDGSLAGVHRETQYF. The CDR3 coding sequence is TGTGCCAGCAGCTTTGACGGATCGCTAGCGGGGGTCCACAGAGAGACCCAGTACTTC.

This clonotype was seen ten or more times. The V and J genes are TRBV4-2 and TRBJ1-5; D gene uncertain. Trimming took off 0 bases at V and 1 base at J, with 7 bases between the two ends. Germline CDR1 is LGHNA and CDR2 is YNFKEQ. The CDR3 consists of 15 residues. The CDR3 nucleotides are TGTGCCAGCAGCCAAGATGGGCAGAGCAATCAGCCCCAGCATTTT. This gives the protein CASSQDGQSNQPQHF.

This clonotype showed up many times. The CDR3: CASSQAWAGANVLTF. CDR3 in DNA: TGTGCCAGCAGCCAAGCCTGGGCTGGGGCCAACGTCCTGACTTTC. The V call is TRBV3-1, the J call TRBJ2-6; D not certain. Germline loops: CDR1 LGHDT, CDR2 YNNKEL (reference sequence). Trimming left V 1 base short and J 2 bases short, with 6 bases between. This CDR3 comprises 15 residues.

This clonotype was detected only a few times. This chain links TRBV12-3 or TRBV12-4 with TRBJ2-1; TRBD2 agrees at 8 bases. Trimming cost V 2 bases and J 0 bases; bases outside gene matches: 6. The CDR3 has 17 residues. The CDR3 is CASSLKGLESSYNEQFF. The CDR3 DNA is TGTGCCAGCAGTTTAAAGGGACTAGAAAGCTCCTACAATGAGCAGTTCTTC.

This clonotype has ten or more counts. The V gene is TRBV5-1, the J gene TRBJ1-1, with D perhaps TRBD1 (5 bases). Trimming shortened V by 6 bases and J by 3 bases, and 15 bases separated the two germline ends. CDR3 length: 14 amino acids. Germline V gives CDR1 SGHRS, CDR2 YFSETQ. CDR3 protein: CASTLGGFYTEAFF. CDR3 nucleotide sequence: TGCGCCAGCACCCTCGGGGGGTTCTACACTGAAGCTTTCTTT.

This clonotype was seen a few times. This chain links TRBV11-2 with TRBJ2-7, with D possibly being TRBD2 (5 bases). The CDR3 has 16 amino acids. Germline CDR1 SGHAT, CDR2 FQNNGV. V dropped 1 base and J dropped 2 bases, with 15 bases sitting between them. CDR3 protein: CASSLGPGISTYEQYF. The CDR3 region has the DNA TGTGCCAGCAGCTTAGGTCCGGGGATAAGCACCTACGAGCAGTACTTC.

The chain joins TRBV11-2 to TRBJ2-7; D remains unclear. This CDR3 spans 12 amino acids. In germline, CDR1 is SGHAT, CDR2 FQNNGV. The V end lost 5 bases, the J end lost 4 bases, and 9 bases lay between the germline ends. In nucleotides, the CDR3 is TGTGCCAGCAGCCCGATTCCGTACGAGCAGTACTTC. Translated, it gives CASSPIPYEQYF.

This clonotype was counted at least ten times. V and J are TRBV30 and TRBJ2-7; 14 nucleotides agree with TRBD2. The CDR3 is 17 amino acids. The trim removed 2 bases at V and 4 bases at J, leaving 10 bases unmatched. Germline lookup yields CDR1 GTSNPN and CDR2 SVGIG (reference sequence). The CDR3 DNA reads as TGTGCCTGGAGTTCCCCCAGGACTAGCGGGAGGAGGTACGAGCAGTACTTC. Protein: CAWSSPRTSGRRYEQYF.

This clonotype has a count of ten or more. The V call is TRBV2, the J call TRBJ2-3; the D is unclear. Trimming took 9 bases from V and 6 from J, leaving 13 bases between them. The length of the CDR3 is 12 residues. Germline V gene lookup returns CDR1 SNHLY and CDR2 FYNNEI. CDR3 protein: CASDRGLDTQYF. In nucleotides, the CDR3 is TGTGCCAGTGATCGAGGCCTTGATACGCAGTATTTT.

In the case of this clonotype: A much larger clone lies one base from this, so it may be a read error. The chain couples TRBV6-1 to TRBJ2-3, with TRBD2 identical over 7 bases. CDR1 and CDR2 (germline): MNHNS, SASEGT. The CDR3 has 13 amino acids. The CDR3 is CASSEVLADTKYF. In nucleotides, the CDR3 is TGTGCCAGCAGTGAAGTTCTAGCGGATACGAAGTATTTT.

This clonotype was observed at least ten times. DNA for the CDR3: TGTGCCACCTCCGACAACGGGGGCACCACAGATACGCAGTATTTT. This sequence encodes CATSDNGGTTDTQYF. V usage is TRBV24-1 and J usage is TRBJ2-3; D tentatively reads TRBD1 or TRBD2 (6 bases each). Between the trimmed V and J ends, which lost 9 bases and 2 bases, there was a span of 17 bases. Per germline, CDR1 KGHDR and CDR2 SFDVKD. CDR3 length: 15 residues.

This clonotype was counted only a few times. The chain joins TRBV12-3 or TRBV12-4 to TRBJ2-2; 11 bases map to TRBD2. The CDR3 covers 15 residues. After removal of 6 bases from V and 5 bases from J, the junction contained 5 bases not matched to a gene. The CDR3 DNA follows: TGTGCCAGCAGGCCCGGGACTAGCGGAACCGGGGAGCTGTTTTTT. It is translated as CASRPGTSGTGELFF.

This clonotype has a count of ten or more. This CDR3 reads CASSSRTSGLTGELFF. In nucleotides, the CDR3 is TGTGCCAGCAGCTCCCGGACTAGCGGCCTCACCGGGGAGCTGTTTTTT. The rearrangement links TRBV7-2 to TRBJ2-2, with 10 bases lining up with TRBD2. The CDR3 loop spans 16 amino acids. V gave up 4 bases and J gave up 4 bases; unmatched junction bases: 6. Germline values: CDR1 SGHTA, CDR2 FQGNSA.

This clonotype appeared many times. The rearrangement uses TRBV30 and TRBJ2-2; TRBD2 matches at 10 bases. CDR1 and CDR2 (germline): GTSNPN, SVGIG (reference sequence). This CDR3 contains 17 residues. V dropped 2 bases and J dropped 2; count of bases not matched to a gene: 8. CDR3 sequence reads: CAWSRASGRANTGELFF. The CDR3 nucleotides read TGTGCCTGGAGTAGGGCGAGCGGGAGGGCTAACACCGGGGAGCTGTTTTTT.

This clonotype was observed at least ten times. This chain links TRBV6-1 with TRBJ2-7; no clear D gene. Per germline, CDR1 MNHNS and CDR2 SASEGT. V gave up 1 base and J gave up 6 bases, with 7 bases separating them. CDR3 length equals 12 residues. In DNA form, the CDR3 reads TGTGCCAGCAGTGAAGGCGTTGGCGAGCAGTACTTC. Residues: CASSEGVGEQYF.